This record concerns one TCR beta chain sequence. Time point denoted: pretreatment peripheral blood. The sample originates from a study of PD-L1 blockade in urothelial cancer. Trimming left V 0 bases short and J 4 bases short, with 11 bases between. CDR1 is SGDLS, CDR2 YYNGEE, per germline. The CDR3 sequence is 15 residues long. Some clones are missing from TCRdb's copy, which holds only in-frame ones; the method was immunoSEQ multiplex PCR. The sample includes about 88,000 clones, roughly 90% of them seen just once. This clonotype was obtained from an elderly woman with urothelial cancer. The sample consisted of PBMCs, taken around atezolizumab (anti-PD-L1) treatment. The J gene is TRBJ1-3, the V gene TRBV9; D possibly corresponds to TRBD1 (6 bases). CDR3 residues: CASSVAGGLGNTIYF. CDR3 sequence (DNA): TGTGCCAGCAGCGTAGCGGGGGGGCTCGGAAACACCATATATTTT.